The clone carrying this T cell receptor (beta chain) came up a few times. The antigen is undetermined. In germline, CDR1 is MNHNY, CDR2 SVGAGI (reference sequence). Trimming pared 2 bases from V and 0 bases from J, leaving 10 bases between. The CDR3 consists of 16 residues. The sample belongs to a study of cytomegalovirus exposure and HLA in healthy donors. General observations from the study: Reported performance of the classifier showed diagnosis of cytomegalovirus status with high specificity and sensitivity.

PCR involved 60 Vbeta and 13 Jbeta primers. TCRdb keeps only in-frame clones here, not all; method: immunoSEQ multiplex PCR. The table lists 150,000 to 200,000 clones, 80% to 90% of them singletons. The chain employs TRBV6-6 and TRBJ1-4; a weak D match, TRBD1 (5 bases). This clonotype was sampled from a male donor in good health and CMV-seronegative. Sequencing input: PBMCs. CDR3 nucleotide sequence: TGTGCCAGCAGTTACCGGACACCATCAACTAATGAAAAACTGTTTTTT. Its translation: CASSYRTPSTNEKLFF.